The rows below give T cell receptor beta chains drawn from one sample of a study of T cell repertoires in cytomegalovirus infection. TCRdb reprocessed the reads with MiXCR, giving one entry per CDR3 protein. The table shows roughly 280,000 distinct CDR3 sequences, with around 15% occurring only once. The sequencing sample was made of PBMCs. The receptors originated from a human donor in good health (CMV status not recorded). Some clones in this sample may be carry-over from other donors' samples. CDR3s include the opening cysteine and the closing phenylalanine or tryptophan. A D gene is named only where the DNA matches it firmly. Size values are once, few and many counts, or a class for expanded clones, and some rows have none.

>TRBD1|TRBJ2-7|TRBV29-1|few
CSVGTGDSYEQYF
TGCAGCGTTGGGACAGGAGACTCCTACGAGCAGTACTTC
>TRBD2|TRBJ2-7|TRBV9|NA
CASSSSLAGVSEQYF
TGTGCCAGCAGCTCCTCCCTGGCGGGAGTAAGCGAGCAGTACTTC
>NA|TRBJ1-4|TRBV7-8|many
CASSRTGTDFNEKLFF
TGTGCCAGCAGCCGTACTGGGACTGACTTTAATGAAAAACTGTTTTTT
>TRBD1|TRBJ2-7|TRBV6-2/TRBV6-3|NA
CASRSGGASYEQYF
TGTGCCAGCAGATCAGGGGGCGCTTCCTACGAGCAGTACTTC
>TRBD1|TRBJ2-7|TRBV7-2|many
CASSLPGTVPVEQYF
TGTGCCAGCAGCCTACCTGGGACAGTCCCAGTCGAGCAGTACTTC
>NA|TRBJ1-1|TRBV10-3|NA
CAISAVAGQTNTEAFF
TGTGCCATCAGTGCTGTGGCAGGGCAAACGAACACTGAAGCTTTCTTT
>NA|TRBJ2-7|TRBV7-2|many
CASSYRGHSYEQYF
TGTGCCAGCAGCTACCGCGGACACTCCTACGAGCAGTACTTC
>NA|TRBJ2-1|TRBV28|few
CASSLSGPRPFF
TGTGCCAGCAGTTTATCGGGCCCGAGACCGTTCTTC
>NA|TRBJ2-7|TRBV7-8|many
CASSPYRVIFGYEQYF
TGTGCCAGCAGCCCCTACAGGGTCATCTTCGGTTACGAGCAGTACTTC
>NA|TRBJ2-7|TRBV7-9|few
CASTLWGSAAEQYF
TGTGCCAGCACCTTGTGGGGGTCCGCGGCCGAGCAGTACTTC
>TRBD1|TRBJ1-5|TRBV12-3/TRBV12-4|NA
CASSSGTGWQPQHF
TGTGCCAGCAGCTCCGGGACAGGGTGGCAGCCCCAGCATTTT
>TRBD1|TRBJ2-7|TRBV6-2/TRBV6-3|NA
CASRPGQGNSYEQYF
TGTGCCAGCAGGCCGGGACAGGGGAACTCCTACGAGCAGTACTTC
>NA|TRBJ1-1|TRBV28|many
CASSLSKVNTEAFF
TGTGCCAGCAGTTTGAGTAAGGTGAACACTGAAGCTTTCTTT
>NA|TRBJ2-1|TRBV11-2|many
CASSLWGASYNEQFF
TGTGCCAGCAGCTTGTGGGGGGCCTCCTACAATGAGCAGTTCTTC
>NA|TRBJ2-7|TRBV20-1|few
CSARPRQRSSYEQYF
TGCAGTGCTAGACCTCGACAGAGGAGCTCCTACGAGCAGTACTTC
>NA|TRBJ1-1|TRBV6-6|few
CASSYSSATEAFF
TGTGCCAGCAGTTACTCGTCGGCGACTGAAGCTTTCTTT
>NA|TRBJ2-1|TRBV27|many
CASSLRHSRTTGTTYNEQFF
TGTGCCAGCAGTTTACGCCACTCGAGAACTACCGGGACAACCTACAATGAGCAGTTCTTC
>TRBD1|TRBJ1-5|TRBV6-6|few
CASQGQGRNQPQHF
TGTGCCAGCCAGGGACAGGGCCGCAATCAGCCCCAGCATTTT
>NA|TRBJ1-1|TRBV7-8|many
CASNQEGNTEAFF
TGTGCCAGCAACCAAGAGGGGAACACTGAAGCTTTCTTT
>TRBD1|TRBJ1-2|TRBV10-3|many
CAISESTGGFGYTF
TGTGCCATCAGTGAGTCAACAGGGGGCTTTGGCTACACCTTC
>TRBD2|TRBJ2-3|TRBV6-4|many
CASSVAAGNTDTQYF
TGTGCCAGCAGTGTGGCAGCGGGGAACACAGATACGCAGTATTTT
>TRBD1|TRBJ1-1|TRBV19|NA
CASSARDRGFGTEAFF
TGTGCCAGTAGTGCCCGGGACAGGGGGTTTGGCACTGAAGCTTTCTTT
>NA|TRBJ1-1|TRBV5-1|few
CASSLVGGTGTEAFF
TGCGCCAGCAGCTTGGTTGGGGGCACGGGCACTGAAGCTTTCTTT
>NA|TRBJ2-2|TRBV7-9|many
CASSSNTDRELFF
TGTGCCAGCAGCTCCAACACGGACAGGGAGCTGTTTTTT
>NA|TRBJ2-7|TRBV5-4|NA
CASSLAQGSYEQYF
TGTGCCAGCAGCTTGGCCCAGGGGTCCTACGAGCAGTACTTC
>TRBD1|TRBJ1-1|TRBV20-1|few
CSARSGQTEAFF
TGCAGTGCTAGATCGGGACAGACCGAAGCTTTCTTT
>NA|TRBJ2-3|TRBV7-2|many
CASSLSGGGDTQYF
TGTGCCAGCAGCTTAAGCGGAGGTGGGGATACGCAGTATTTT
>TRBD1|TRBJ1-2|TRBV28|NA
CASRSGQGARYTF
TGTGCCAGCAGATCCGGACAGGGGGCGAGGTACACCTTC
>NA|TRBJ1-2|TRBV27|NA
CASSFQLNYGYTF
TGTGCCAGCAGTTTTCAGCTAAACTATGGCTACACCTTC
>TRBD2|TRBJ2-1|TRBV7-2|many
CASSRRTSGLNEQFF
TGTGCCAGCAGCCGTCGGACTAGCGGCCTCAATGAGCAGTTCTTC
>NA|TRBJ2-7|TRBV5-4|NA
CASSLADGTYEQYF
TGTGCCAGCAGCTTGGCCGACGGAACCTACGAGCAGTACTTC
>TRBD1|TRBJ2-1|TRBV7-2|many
CASSRDSTGEQFF
TGTGCCAGCAGCAGGGACAGTACGGGGGAGCAGTTCTTC
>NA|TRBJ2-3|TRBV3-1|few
CASSSVRGYGTDTQYF
TGTGCCAGCAGCTCTGTTCGGGGTTACGGCACAGATACGCAGTATTTT
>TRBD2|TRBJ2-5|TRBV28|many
CASSSPGTSGSGETQYF
TGTGCCAGCAGCTCACCCGGGACTAGCGGGAGCGGGGAGACCCAGTACTTC
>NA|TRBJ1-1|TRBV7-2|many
CASSNRRNTEAFF
TGTGCCAGCAGTAACAGGAGGAACACTGAAGCTTTCTTT
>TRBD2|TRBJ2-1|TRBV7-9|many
CASSFHARLGGSYNEQFF
TGTGCCAGCAGCTTCCACGCCAGGCTCGGGGGGAGCTACAATGAGCAGTTCTTC
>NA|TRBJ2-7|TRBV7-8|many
CASSPGGGSSYEQYF
TGTGCCAGCAGCCCTGGGGGCGGGAGCTCCTACGAGCAGTACTTC
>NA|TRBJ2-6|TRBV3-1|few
CASSQPGRTTNVLTF
TGTGCCAGCAGCCAACCGGGACGGACAACCAACGTCCTGACTTTC
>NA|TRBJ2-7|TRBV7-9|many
CASSYRQGGISYEQYF
TGTGCCAGCAGCTACCGACAGGGAGGGATTTCCTACGAGCAGTACTTC
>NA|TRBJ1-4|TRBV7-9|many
CASSLDSRASNEKLFF
TGTGCCAGCAGCTTAGACTCACGGGCCTCTAATGAAAAACTGTTTTTT
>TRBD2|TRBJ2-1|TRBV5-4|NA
CASSSWWEGLDEQFF
TGTGCCAGCAGCTCATGGTGGGAGGGCCTGGATGAGCAGTTCTTC
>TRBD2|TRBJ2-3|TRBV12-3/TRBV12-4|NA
CASSLKLAVVTDTQYF
TGTGCCAGCAGTTTAAAACTAGCGGTTGTCACAGATACGCAGTATTTT